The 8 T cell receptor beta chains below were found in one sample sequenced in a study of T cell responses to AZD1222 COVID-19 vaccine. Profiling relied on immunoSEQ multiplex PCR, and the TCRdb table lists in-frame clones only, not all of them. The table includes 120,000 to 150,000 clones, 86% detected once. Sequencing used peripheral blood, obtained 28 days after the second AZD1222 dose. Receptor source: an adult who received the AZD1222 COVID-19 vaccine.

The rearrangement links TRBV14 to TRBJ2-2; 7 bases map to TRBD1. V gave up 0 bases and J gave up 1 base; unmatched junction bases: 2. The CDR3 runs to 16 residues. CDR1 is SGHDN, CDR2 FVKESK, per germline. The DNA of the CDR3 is TGTGCCAGCAGCCAAGATCGGACAGGGAACACCGGGGAGCTGTTTTTT. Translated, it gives CASSQDRTGNTGELFF.

Here the CDR3 DNA reads TGTGCCAGCTCACTTCGGGAAGGGGGCTACACCTTC. Translation: CASSLREGGYTF. V and J are TRBV18 and TRBJ1-2; D not resolved. The CDR3 contains 12 residues. Trimming took off 4 bases at V and 8 bases at J, with 11 bases between the two ends. Germline V lookup: CDR1 KGHSH, CDR2 LQKENI.

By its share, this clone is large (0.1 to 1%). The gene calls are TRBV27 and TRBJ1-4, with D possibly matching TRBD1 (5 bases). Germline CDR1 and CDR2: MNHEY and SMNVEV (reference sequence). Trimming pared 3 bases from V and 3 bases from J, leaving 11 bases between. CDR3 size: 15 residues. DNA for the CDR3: TGTGCCAGCAGTTTGGGGGAAAGCCCTAATGAAAAACTGTTTTTT. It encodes CASSLGESPNEKLFF.

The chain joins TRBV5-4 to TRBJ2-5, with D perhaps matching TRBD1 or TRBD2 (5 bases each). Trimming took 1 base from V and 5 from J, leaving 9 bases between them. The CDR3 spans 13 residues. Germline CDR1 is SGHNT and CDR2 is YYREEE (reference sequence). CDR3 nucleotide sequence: TGTGCCAGCAGCTTGTGGGGGAAGGAGACCCAGTACTTC. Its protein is CASSLWGKETQYF.

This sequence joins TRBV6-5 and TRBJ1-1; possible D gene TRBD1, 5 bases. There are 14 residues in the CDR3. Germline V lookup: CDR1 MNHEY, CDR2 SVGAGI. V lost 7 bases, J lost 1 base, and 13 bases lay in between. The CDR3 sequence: CASNLRGTNTEAFF. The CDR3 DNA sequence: TGTGCCAGCAATCTTCGGGGGACGAACACTGAAGCTTTCTTT.

CDR3 sequence (DNA): TGTGCCAGCTCACCACTAGCGGGACACAGGGGGGACACTGAAGCTTTCTTT. Residues: CASSPLAGHRGDTEAFF. The V call is TRBV18, the J call TRBJ1-1; 8 bases fit TRBD1. The CDR3 is made up of 17 amino acids. Germline V gene lookup returns CDR1 KGHSH and CDR2 LQKENI. Unmatched junction bases numbered 10, after V lost 1 base and J lost 3 bases.

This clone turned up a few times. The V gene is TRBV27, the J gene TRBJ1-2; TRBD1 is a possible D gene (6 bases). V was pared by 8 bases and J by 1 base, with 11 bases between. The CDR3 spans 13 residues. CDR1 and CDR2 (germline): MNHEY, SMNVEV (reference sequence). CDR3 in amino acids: CASAQGRNYGYTF. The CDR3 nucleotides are TGTGCCAGCGCCCAGGGGCGTAACTATGGCTACACCTTC.

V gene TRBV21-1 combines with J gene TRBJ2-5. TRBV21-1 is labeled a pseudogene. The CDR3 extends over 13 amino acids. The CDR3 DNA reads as TGTGCCACCCGTGGGAGCCCAGGGGAGACCCAGTACTTC. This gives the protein CATRGSPGETQYF.